This record concerns one TCR beta chain sequence. This clone was seen a handful of times. Its antigen remains unidentified. Base-call qualities are not available, and no considerably larger clone is one nucleotide away. The immunoSEQ Assay, a bias-controlled multiplex PCR, was used to amplify TCRbeta CDR3 regions from genomic DNA. The paper's data handling went like this. Nucleated cell counts per sample were estimated from amplification of reference gene primers within the assay. To quantify the absolute abundance of each unique TCRbeta CDR3 rearrangement, sequence reads were collapsed and filtered. For each sample, productive Simpson clonality was calculated as the square root of Simpson's diversity index over productive rearrangements. Imported from immuneACCESS, the table was reduced by TCRdb to in-frame sequences with V and J called. These copies leave out some clones; in studies compared against another copy, an unresolved V gene accounts for under half, and the cause of the remainder is not known. Clone size and the V and J calls come from that table; the DNA yielded D and trimming. In all, the sample holds fewer than 300,000 clones, and under 90% of those were seen once. The ten top clones hold roughly 3% of the sample.

These data come from a study of blood T cell repertoires in COVID-19 (dated by TCRdb to 2020 to 2021). The study in broad terms: Samples from collaborators originated in the United States, Italy and Spain and spanned both the acute and convalescent phases of COVID-19. The sample metadata nearly always contained a de-identified subject ID, COVID-19 status, age in years and sex. The dataset comprised deeply sampled blood TCRbeta repertoires from subjects exposed to, actively infected with, or recovered from COVID-19. The material from the prospective study consisted of cDNA or gDNA derived from T cells, B-cell-depleted T cells, or PBMCs. Where HLA class I and class II types were available, the types were taken from metadata supplied by the sample provider, not from assay-based typing. The repertoires were made available in a free public database intended to serve as a resource for research on the immune response to SARS-CoV-2. Samples were obtained from the ongoing ImmuneRACE study (first 160 participants) and from some 1,300 subjects provided by 6 global collaborators.

From V the trimming removes 4 bases and from J it removes 1 base, while the gene matches leave 7 bases of the junction unaccounted for. The cysteine opens and the phenylalanine closes a CDR3 of 16 amino acids. Only the CDR3 part of the read is kept: 48 bases, read in frame from the first base. The germline V gene (reference sequence) gives CDR1 as MNHEY and CDR2 as SMNVEV. Collaborating institutions collected whole blood in K2EDTA tubes following their own protocols. For TCRbeta analysis, collaborators shipped samples as frozen whole blood, isolated PBMCs, or DNA extracted from either of those sample types. Overall study outcomes, separate from this receptor: The amount of clinical and demographic metadata varied by source and participant and was provided uncurated.

The sequence was collected from a woman aged 18-29 years with acute or convalescent COVID-19. The sequence links TRBV27 to TRBJ2-5; 9 central nucleotides agree with TRBD1. Source material: peripheral blood. The base sequence is TGTGCCAGCAGTTACAGGGGGCTTAGGGTCCAAGAGACCCAGTACTTC. The translation is CASSYRGLRVQETQYF.